Sequencing of this T cell receptor beta chain was carried out in a study of blood T cells in healthy people across ages. The overall study: Template switching captured about one barcoded beta molecule per two T cells. Study results and caveats: Lack of knowledge of donor CMV status possibly confounded expanded clonotype changes. Researchers said unsorted PBMCs prevented a conclusive naive versus antigen-experienced comparison. Both naive CD4+ cell counts and diversity were greater in long-lived donors than in aged donors.

The V gene lost 0 bases and the J gene lost 0 bases, with 13 bases spanning the gap. Looked up from germline, CDR1 is LGHNA and CDR2 is YSLEER. The CDR3 runs 17 residues. On this clonotype: Its antigen is unidentified.

Primed by a sample-barcoded 5' primer and a J-beta primer mix, a second PCR proceeded for roughly 7 to 12 cycles. One entry per CDR3 protein, called by TCRdb with MiXCR from the 5' RACE reads. This sample has about 1.5 million distinct CDR3 sequences, with 35% to 45% found just once. Source material: blood. This sequence originates from a young woman in good health. J is TRBJ2-3 and V is TRBV4-3; possible D gene TRBD2, 6 bases. Here the CDR3 reads CASSQDRPGTSTDTQYF. For the CDR3, the DNA is TGCGCCAGCAGCCAAGATCGCCCCGGGACTAGCACAGATACGCAGTATTTT.